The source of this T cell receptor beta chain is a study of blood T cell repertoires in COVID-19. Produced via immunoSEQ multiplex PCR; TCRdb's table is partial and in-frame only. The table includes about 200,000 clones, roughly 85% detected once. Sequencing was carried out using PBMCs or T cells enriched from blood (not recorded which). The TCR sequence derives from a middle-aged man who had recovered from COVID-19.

CDR3 nucleotides: TGTGCCAGCAGCCCCTGGCGGGGCTCCTACGAGCAGTACTTC. As protein: CASSPWRGSYEQYF. The V and J genes are TRBV27 and TRBJ2-7; TRBD2 might be the D (6 bases). The CDR3 spans 14 residues. Germline assignment: CDR1 MNHEY and CDR2 SMNVEV (reference sequence). V lost 6 bases to trimming and J lost 0 bases, with 12 bases between them.